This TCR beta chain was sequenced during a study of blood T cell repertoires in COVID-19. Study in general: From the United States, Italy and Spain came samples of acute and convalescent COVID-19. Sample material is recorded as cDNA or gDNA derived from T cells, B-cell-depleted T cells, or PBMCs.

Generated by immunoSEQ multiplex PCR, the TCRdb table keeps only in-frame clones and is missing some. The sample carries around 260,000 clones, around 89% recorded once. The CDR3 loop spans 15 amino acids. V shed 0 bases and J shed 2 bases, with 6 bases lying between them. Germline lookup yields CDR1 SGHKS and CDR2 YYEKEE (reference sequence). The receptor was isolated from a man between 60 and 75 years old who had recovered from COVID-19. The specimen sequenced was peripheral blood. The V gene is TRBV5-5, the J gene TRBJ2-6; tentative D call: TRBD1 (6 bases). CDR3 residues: CASSLAGAGANVLTF. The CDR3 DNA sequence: TGTGCCAGCAGCTTGGCAGGGGCTGGGGCCAACGTCCTGACTTTC.